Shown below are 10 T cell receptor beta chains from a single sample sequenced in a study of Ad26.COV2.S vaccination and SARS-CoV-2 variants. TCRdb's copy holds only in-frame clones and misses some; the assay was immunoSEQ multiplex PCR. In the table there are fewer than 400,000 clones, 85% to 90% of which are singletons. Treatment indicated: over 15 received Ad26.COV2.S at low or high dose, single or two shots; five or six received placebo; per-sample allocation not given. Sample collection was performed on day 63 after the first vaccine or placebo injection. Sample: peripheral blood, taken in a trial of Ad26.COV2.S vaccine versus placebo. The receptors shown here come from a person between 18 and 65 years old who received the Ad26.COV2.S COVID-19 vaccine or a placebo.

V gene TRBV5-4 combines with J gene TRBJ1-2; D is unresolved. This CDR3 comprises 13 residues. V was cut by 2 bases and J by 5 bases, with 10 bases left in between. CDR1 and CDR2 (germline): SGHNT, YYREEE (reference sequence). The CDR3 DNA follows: TGTGCCAGCAGCTTTTCCGGCGGGTATGGCTACACCTTC. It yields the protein CASSFSGGYGYTF.

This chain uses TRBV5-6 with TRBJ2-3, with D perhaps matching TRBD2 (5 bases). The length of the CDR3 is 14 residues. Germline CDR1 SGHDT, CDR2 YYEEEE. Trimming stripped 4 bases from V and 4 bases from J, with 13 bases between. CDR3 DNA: TGTGCCAGCAGCCGGCTCGGGGAGCCAGATACGCAGTATTTT. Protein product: CASSRLGEPDTQYF.

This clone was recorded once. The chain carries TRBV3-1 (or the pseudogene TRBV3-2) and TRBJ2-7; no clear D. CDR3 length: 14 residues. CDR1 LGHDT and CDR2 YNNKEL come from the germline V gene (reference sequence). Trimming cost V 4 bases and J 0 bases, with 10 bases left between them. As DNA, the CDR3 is TGTGCCAGCAGCCCAACAACTACCTCCTACGAGCAGTACTTC. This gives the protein CASSPTTTSYEQYF.

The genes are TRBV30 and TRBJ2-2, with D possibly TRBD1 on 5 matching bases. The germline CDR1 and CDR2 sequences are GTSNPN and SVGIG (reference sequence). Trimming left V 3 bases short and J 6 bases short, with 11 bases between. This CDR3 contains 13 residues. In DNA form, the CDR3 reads TGTGCCTGGAGCTCAGGGATTCCCGGGGAGCTGTTTTTT. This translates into CAWSSGIPGELFF.

CDR3 region: CAKMTDPNSPLHF. DNA of the CDR3: TGTGCAAAAATGACGGACCCTAATTCACCCCTCCACTTT. V and J are TRBV30 and TRBJ1-6; D remains unclear. There are 13 residues in the CDR3. Germline V CDR1 and CDR2: GTSNPN, SVGIG (reference sequence).

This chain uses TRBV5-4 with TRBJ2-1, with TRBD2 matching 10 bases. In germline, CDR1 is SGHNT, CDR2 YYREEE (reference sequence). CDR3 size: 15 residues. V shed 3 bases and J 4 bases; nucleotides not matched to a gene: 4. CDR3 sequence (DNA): TGTGCCAGCAGCTCTCTAGCGGGGGATTACAATGAGCAGTTCTTC. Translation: CASSSLAGDYNEQFF. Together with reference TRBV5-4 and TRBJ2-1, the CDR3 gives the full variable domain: ETGVTQSPTHLIKTRGQQVTLRCSSQSGHNTVSWYQQALGQGPQFIFQYYREEENGRGNFPPRFSGLQFPNYSSELNVNALELDDSALYLCASSSLAGDYNEQFFGPGTRLTVL.

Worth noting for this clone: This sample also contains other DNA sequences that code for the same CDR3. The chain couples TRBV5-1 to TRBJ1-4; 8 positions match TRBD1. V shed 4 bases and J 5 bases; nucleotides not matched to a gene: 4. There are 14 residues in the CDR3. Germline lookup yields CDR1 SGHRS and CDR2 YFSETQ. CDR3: CASSPGTGNEKLFF. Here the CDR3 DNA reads TGCGCCAGCAGCCCCGGGACAGGAAATGAAAAACTGTTTTTT.

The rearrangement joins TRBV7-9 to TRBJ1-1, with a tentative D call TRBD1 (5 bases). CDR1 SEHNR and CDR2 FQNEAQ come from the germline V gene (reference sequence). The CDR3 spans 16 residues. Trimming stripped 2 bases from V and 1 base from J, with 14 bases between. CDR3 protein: CASSLSGGTRNTEAFF. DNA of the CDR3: TGTGCCAGCAGCTTATCCGGGGGGACGAGGAACACTGAAGCTTTCTTT.

The CDR3 DNA reads TGTGCCAGCAGCGTTATCGCAGAAGAGACCCAGTACTTC. Translated: CASSVIAEETQYF. This chain connects TRBV7-3 to TRBJ2-5; D unclear. V lost 5 bases and J 3 bases, leaving 10 bases between the germline ends. Germline CDR1 reads SGHTA; CDR2 reads FQGTGA. The CDR3 extends over 13 amino acids.

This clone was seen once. The CDR3 is CATSRPPGGGHTDTQYF. The CDR3 DNA reads as TGTGCCACCAGCAGACCCCCCGGAGGGGGGCACACAGATACGCAGTATTTT. V and J are TRBV15 and TRBJ2-3; D possibly uses TRBD1 or TRBD2 (6 bases each). V was clipped by 2 bases and J by 2 bases, with 17 bases between them. Germline V CDR1 and CDR2: LNHNV, YYDKDF (reference sequence). The CDR3 sequence is 17 residues long.